Reported below is one TCR beta chain. This sample is part of a study of OX40 agonist ivuxolimab in advanced cancers. This CDR3 contains 15 residues. The germline V gene encodes CDR1 MRHNA and CDR2 SNTAGT. The ends were cut back, 0 bases at V and 0 bases at J, with 6 bases in the middle. Generated by immunoSEQ multiplex PCR, the TCRdb table keeps only in-frame clones and is missing some. The table has tens of thousands of clones, more than 80% seen once; the top ten hold over 7%. The V call is TRBV6-4, the J call TRBJ2-1; D may be TRBD2 (6 bases). The receptor was derived from an adult with an advanced solid tumor such as melanoma, head and neck, liver or kidney cancer. The sequences come from CD4+ or CD8+ T cells sorted from blood, collected in a trial of the OX40 agonist ivuxolimab. The CDR3 sequence is CASSDSAGSYNEQFF. For the CDR3, the DNA is TGTGCCAGCAGTGACTCAGCGGGCTCCTACAATGAGCAGTTCTTC.